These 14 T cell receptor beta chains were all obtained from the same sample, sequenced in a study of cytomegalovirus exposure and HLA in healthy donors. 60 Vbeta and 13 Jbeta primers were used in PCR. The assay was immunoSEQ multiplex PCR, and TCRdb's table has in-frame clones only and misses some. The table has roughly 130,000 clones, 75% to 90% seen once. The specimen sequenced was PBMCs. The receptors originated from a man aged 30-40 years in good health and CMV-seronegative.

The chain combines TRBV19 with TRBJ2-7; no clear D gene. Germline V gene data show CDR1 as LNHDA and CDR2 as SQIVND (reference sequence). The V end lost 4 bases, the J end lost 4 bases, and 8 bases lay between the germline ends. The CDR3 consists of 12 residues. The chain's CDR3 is CASSTLGYEQYF. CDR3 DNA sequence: TGTGCCAGTAGTACCCTAGGTTACGAGCAGTACTTC.

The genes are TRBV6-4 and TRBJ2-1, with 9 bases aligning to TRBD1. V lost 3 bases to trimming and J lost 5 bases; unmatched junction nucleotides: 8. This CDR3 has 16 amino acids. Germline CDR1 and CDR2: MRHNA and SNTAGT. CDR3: CASSDLGTGSNNEQFF. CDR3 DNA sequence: TGTGCCAGCAGTGATCTGGGGACAGGGTCCAACAATGAGCAGTTCTTC.

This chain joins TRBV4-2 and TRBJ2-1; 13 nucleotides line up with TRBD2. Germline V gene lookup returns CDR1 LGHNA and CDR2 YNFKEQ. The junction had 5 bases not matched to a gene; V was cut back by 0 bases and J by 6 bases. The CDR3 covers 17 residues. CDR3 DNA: TGTGCCAGCAGCCAAGATCAGAGGACTAGCGGGAGCAATGAGCAGTTCTTC. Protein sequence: CASSQDQRTSGSNEQFF.

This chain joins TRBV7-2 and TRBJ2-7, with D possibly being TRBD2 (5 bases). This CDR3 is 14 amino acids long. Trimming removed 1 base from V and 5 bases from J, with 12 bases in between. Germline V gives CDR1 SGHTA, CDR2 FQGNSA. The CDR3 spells CASSLVGEIDEQYF. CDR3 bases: TGTGCCAGCAGCTTAGTCGGGGAGATTGACGAGCAGTACTTC.

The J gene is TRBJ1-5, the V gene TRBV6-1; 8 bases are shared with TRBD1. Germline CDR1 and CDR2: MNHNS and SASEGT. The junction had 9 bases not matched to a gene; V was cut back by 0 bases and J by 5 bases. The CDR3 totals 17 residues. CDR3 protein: CASSEASPGGAYQPQHF. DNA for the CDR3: TGTGCCAGCAGTGAAGCGAGTCCAGGGGGCGCGTATCAGCCCCAGCATTTT.

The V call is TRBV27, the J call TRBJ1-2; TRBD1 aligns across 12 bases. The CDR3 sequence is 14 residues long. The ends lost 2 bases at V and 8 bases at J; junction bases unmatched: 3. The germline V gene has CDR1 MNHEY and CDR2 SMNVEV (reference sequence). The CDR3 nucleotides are TGTGCCAGCAGTTTAAGGGGACAGGGGGCGGGCTACACCTTC. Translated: CASSLRGQGAGYTF.

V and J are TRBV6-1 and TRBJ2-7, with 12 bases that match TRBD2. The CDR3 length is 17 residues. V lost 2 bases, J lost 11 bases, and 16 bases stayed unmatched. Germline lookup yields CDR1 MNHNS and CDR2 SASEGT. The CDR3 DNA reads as TGTGCCAGCAGTGAAATTGGGGGGACTAGCGGGTGGGCGGGGGAGTACTTC. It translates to CASSEIGGTSGWAGEYF.

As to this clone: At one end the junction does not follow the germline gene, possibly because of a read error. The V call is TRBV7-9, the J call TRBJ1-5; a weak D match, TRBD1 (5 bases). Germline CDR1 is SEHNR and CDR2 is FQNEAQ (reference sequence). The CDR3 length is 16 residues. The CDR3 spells CSSSLAQGTYSQPQHF. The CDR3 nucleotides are TGTTCCAGCAGCTTAGCCCAGGGAACATATAGTCAGCCCCAGCATTTT.

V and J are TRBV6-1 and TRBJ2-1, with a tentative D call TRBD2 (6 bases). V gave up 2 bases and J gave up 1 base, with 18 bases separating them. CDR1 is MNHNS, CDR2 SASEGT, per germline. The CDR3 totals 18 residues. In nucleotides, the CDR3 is TGTGCCAGCAGTGAACCTCTTGGCGTAGCGGAATCCTACAATGAGCAGTTCTTC. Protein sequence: CASSEPLGVAESYNEQFF.

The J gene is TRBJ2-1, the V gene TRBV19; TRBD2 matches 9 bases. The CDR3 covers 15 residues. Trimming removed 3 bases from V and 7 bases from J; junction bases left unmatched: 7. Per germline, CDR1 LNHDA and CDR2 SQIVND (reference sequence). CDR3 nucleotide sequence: TGTGCCAGTAGTATCCCGGGACTAGCCTTTAATGAGCAGTTCTTC. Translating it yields CASSIPGLAFNEQFF.

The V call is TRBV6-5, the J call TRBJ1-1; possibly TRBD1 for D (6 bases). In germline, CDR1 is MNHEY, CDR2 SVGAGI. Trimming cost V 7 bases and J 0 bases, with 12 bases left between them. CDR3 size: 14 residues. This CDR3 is CASTLGQLNTEAFF. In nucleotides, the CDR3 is TGTGCCAGCACCCTTGGACAGCTGAACACTGAAGCTTTCTTT.

CDR3 sequence reads: CAWSVRGYGYTF. CDR3 in DNA: TGTGCCTGGAGTGTTCGGGGCTATGGCTACACCTTC. The chain carries TRBV30 and TRBJ1-2; D remains ambiguous. V lost 0 bases and J 4 bases, leaving 6 bases between the germline ends. CDR1 is GTSNPN, CDR2 SVGIG, per germline (reference sequence). This CDR3 is 12 amino acids long. The variable domain in full, with the rest retrieved from reference TRBV30 and TRBJ1-2, is SQTIHQWPATLVQPVGSPLSLECTVEGTSNPNLYWYRQAAGRGLQLLFYSVGIGQISSEVPQNLSASRPQDRQFILSSKKLLLSDSGFYLCAWSVRGYGYTFGSGTRLTVV.

The DNA of the CDR3 is TGTGCCAGCAGTGAATGGGGAGGTTCGGAGACCCAGTACTTC. The encoded protein is CASSEWGGSETQYF. The V call is TRBV25-1, the J call TRBJ2-5, with D possibly TRBD2 on 6 matching bases. V shed 1 base and J shed 5 bases, with 11 bases lying between them. The CDR3 is 14 amino acids. Per germline, CDR1 MGHDK and CDR2 SYGVNS. The whole variable domain, remainder taken from reference TRBV25-1 and TRBJ2-5, is EADIYQTPRYLVIGTGKKITLECSQTMGHDKMYWYQQDPGMELHLIHYSYGVNSTEKGDLSSESTVSRIRTEHFPLTLESARPSHTSQYLCASSEWGGSETQYFGPGTRLLVL.

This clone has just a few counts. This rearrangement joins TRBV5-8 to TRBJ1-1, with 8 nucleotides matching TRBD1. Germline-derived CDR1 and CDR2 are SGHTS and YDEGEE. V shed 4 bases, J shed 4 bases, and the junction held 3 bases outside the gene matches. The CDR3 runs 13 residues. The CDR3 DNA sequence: TGTGCCAGCAGCCTTACAGGGGGCACTGAAGCTTTCTTT. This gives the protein CASSLTGGTEAFF.